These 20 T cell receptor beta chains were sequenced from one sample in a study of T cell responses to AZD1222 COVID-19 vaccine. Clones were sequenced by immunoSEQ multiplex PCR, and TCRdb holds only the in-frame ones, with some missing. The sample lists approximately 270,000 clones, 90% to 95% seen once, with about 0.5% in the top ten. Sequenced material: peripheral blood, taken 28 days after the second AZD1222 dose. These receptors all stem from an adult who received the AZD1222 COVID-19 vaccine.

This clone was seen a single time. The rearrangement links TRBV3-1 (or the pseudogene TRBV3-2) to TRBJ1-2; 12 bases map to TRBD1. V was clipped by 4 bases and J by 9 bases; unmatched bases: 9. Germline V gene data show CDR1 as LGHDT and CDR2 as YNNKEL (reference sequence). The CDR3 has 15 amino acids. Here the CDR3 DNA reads TGTGCCAGCAGCCTTCCGGGACAGGGGGCACCCAGCTACACCTTC. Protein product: CASSLPGQGAPSYTF.

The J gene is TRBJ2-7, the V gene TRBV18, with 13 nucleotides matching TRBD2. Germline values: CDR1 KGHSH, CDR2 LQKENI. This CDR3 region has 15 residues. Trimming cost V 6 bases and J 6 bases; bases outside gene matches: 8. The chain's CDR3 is CASSPGLAGEVEQYF. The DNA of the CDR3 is TGTGCCAGCTCCCCTGGACTAGCGGGAGAGGTCGAGCAGTACTTC. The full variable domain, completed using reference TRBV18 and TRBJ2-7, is NAGVMQNPRHLVRRRGQEARLRCSPMKGHSHVYWYRQLPEEGLKFMVYLQKENIIDESGMPKERFSAEFPKEGPSILRIQQVVRGDSAAYFCASSPGLAGEVEQYFGPGTRLTVT.

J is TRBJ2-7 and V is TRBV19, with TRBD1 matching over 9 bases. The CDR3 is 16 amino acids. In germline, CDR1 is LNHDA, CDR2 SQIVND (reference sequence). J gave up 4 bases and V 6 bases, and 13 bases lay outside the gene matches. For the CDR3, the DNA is TGTGCCAGTAGCATGGGACAGGGCTCCCTGTTTTACGAGCAGTACTTC. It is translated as CASSMGQGSLFYEQYF.

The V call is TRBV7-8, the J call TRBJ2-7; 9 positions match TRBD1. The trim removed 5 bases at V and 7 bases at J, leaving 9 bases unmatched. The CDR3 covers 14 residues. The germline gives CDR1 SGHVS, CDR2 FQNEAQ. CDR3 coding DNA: TGTGCCAGCAGCGCCCCCGGGACAGGGCGGGAGCAGTACTTC. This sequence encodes CASSAPGTGREQYF.

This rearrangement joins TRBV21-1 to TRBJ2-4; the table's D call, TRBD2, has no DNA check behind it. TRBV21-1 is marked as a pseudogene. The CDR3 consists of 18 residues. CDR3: CASSKVWAGEAAKNIQYF. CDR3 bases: TGTGCCAGCAGCAAAGTTTGGGCGGGAGAAGCAGCCAAAAACATTCAGTACTTC.

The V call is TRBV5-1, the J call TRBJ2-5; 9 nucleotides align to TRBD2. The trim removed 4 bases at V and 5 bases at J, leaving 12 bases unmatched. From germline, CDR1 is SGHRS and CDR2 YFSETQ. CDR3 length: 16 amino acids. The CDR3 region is CASSPFRSGSGETQYF. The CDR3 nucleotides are TGCGCCAGCAGCCCCTTCCGTAGCGGGAGCGGGGAGACCCAGTACTTC.

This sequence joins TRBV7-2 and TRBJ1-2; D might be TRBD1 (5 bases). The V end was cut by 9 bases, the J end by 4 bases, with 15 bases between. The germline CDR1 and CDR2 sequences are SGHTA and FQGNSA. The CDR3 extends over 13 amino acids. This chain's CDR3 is CARAGPGSYGYTF. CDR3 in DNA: TGTGCCAGAGCGGGGCCAGGGAGCTATGGCTACACCTTC.

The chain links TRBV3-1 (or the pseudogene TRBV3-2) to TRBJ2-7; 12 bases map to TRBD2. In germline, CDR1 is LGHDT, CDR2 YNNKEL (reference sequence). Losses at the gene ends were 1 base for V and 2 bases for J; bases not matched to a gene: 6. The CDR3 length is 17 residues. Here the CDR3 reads CASSQATSGRTPYEQYF. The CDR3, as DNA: TGTGCCAGCAGCCAAGCCACTAGCGGGAGGACACCCTACGAGCAGTACTTC.

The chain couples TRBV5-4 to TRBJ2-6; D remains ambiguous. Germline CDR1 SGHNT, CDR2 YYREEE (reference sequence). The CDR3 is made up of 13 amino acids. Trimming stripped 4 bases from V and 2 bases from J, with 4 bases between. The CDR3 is CASSKPGANVLTF. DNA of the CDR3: TGTGCCAGCAGCAAACCTGGGGCCAACGTCCTGACTTTC.

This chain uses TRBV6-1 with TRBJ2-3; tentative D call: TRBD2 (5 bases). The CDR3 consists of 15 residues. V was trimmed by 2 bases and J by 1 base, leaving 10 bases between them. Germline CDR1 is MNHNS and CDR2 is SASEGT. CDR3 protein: CASSEPGKGTDTQYF. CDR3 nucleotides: TGTGCCAGCAGTGAACCGGGAAAGGGCACAGATACGCAGTATTTT.

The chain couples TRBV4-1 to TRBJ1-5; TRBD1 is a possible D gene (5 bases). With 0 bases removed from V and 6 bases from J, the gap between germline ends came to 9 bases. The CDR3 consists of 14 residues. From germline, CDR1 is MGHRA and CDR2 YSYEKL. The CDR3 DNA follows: TGCGCCAGCAGCCAAGAGGCCAGGGTTCAGCCCCAGCATTTT. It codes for CASSQEARVQPQHF.

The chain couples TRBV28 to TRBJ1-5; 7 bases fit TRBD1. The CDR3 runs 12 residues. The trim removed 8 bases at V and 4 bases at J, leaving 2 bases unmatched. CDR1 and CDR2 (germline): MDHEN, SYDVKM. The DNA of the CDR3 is TGTGCCAGCGGGACAGTTAATCAGCCCCAGCATTTT. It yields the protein CASGTVNQPQHF.

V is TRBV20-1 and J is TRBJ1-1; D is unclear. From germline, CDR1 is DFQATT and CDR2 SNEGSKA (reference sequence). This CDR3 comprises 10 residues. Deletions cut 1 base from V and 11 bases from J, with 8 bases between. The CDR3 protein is CSARGSVAFF. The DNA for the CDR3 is TGCAGTGCTAGAGGGTCGGTGGCTTTCTTT.

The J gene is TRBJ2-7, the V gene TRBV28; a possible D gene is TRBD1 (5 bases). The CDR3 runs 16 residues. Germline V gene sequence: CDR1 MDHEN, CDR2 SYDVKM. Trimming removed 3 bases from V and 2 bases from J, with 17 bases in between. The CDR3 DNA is TGTGCCAGCAGTTTTGCTGACAGAGGATTTACCTACGAGCAGTACTTC. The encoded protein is CASSFADRGFTYEQYF.

DNA for the CDR3: TGTGCCAGCAGCTTCTGGGGGGCACGGTCTGAAGCTTTCTTT. Translated, it gives CASSFWGARSEAFF. The V call is TRBV5-6, the J call TRBJ1-1, with D possibly TRBD1 on 6 matching bases. Trimming took 2 bases from V and 6 from J, leaving 14 bases between them. Germline CDR1 and CDR2: SGHDT and YYEEEE. The CDR3 spans 14 residues.

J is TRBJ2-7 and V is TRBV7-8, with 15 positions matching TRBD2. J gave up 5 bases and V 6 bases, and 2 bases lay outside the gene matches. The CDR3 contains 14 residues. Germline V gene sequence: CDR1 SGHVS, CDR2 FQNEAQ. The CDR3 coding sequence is TGTGCCAGCAGTTGGACTAGCGGGAGGGACGAGCAGTACTTC. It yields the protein CASSWTSGRDEQYF. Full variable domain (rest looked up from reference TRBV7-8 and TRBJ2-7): GAGVSQSPRYKVAKRGQDVALRCDPISGHVSLFWYQQALGQGPEFLTYFQNEAQLDKSGLPSDRFFAERPEGSVSTLKIQRTQQEDSAVYLCASSWTSGRDEQYFGPGTRLTVT.

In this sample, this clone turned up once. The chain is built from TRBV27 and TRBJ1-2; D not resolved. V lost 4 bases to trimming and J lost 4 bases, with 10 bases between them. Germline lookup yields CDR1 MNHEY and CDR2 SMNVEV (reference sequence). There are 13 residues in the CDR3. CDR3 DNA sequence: TGTGCCAGCAGTTCCGGGGATATCTATGGCTACACCTTC. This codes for CASSSGDIYGYTF.

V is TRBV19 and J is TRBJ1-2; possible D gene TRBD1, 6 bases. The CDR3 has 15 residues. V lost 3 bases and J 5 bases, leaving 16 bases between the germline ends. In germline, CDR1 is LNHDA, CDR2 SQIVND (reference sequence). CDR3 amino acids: CASSMISGDPYGYTF. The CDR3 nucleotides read TGTGCCAGTAGTATGATTTCAGGGGACCCTTATGGCTACACCTTC.

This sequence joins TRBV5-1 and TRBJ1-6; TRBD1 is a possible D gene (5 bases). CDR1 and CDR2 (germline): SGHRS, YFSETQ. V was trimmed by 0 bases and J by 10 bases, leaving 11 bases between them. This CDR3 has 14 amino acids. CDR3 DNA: TGCGCCAGCAGCTTGGACAGGCCAAGATCACCCCTCCACTTT. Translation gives CASSLDRPRSPLHF.

This CDR3 is CASSLSTAGPLYNEQFF. Written as DNA, the CDR3 is TGTGCCAGCAGCTTATCGACAGCGGGCCCCTTATACAATGAGCAGTTCTTC. The chain uses TRBV5-8 and TRBJ2-1; tentative D call: TRBD2 (6 bases). V was pared by 2 bases and J by 4 bases, with 19 bases between. Germline CDR1 reads SGHTS; CDR2 reads YDEGEE. This CDR3 has 17 amino acids. Complete variable domain (other parts from reference TRBV5-8 and TRBJ2-1): EAGVTQSPTHLIKTRGQQATLRCSPISGHTSVYWYQQALGLGLQFLLWYDEGEERNRGNFPPRFSGRQFPNYSSELNVNALELEDSALYLCASSLSTAGPLYNEQFFGPGTRLTVL.